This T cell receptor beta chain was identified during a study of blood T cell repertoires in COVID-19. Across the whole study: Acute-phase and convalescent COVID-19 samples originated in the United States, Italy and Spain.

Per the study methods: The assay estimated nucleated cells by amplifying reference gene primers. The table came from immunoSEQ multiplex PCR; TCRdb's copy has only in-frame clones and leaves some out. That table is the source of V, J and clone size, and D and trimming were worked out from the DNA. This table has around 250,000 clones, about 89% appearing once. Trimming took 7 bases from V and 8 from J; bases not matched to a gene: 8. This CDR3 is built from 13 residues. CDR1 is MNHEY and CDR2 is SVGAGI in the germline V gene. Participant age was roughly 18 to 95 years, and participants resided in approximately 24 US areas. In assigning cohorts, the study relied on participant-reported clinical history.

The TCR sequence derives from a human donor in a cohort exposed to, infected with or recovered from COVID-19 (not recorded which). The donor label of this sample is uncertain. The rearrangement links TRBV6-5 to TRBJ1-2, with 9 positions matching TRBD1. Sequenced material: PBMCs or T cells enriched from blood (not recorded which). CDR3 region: CASNTGGVEGYTF. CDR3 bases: TGTGCCAGCAATACAGGGGGCGTTGAAGGCTACACCTTC.